One sample yielded the 22 T cell receptor beta chains listed below, sequenced in a study of T cells in Graves' hyperthyroidism and ophthalmopathy. Amplification targeted TCR beta CDR3 regions from RNA transcripts. HTBI primers were used for first-round RT-PCR of the TCR CDR3. Each CDR3 protein gets one entry after TCRdb re-called the multiplex PCR reads with MiXCR. The table has approximately 490,000 distinct CDR3 sequences, roughly 22% seen once. Sample: blood. Source of these receptors: a woman in her sixties or seventies with Graves' ophthalmopathy.

This clonotype was observed a handful of times. This rearrangement joins TRBV15 to TRBJ2-1; possibly TRBD2 for D (6 bases). Germline assignment: CDR1 LNHNV and CDR2 YYDKDF (reference sequence). The CDR3 is 18 amino acids. Between the trimmed V and J ends, which lost 4 bases and 1 base, there was a span of 20 bases. The CDR3 spells CATSTRRLGGSSYNEQFF. In DNA form, the CDR3 reads TGTGCCACCAGCACCCGCCGCCTTGGAGGGAGTTCCTACAATGAGCAGTTCTTC.

To note about this clonotype: An end of the junction does not agree with germline; a read error may underlie this. This chain uses TRBV6-2 or TRBV6-3 with TRBJ2-3; 7 bases are a match to TRBD2. Germline lookup yields CDR1 MNHEY and CDR2 SVGEGT. The CDR3 contains 16 residues. The CDR3 loop reads CACSRTAGMGTDTQYF. For the CDR3, the DNA is TGTGCCTGCAGCCGAACAGCGGGAATGGGGACAGATACGCAGTATTTT.

This clonotype has ten or more counts. The rearrangement joins TRBV11-2 to TRBJ2-7; TRBD1 matches at 8 bases. Germline V CDR1 and CDR2: SGHAT, FQNNGV. V was pared by 5 bases and J by 4 bases, with 4 bases of the junction left unmatched. The CDR3 runs 13 residues. CDR3 amino acids: CASSLRTGYEQYF. In nucleotides, the CDR3 is TGTGCCAGCAGCCTGCGGACAGGGTACGAGCAGTACTTC.

This clonotype came up many times. In DNA form, the CDR3 reads TGTGCCAGCAGCAAGGACGGAGGCAATCAGCCCCAGCATTTT. It codes for CASSKDGGNQPQHF. The chain is built from TRBV12-3 or TRBV12-4 and TRBJ1-5, with no clear D. V lost 6 bases, J lost 2 bases, and 11 bases lay in between. This CDR3 is 14 amino acids long.

This clonotype was seen at least ten times. This chain uses TRBV12-3 or TRBV12-4 with TRBJ1-6; the match to TRBD1 covers 7 bases. V gave up 4 bases and J gave up 6 bases; unmatched junction bases: 0. There are 13 residues in the CDR3. The CDR3 DNA is TGTGCCAGCAGTTGGGACAGTAATTCACCCCTCCACTTT. Translated: CASSWDSNSPLHF.

The chain couples TRBV3-1 to TRBJ2-1, with TRBD2 matching 10 bases. The CDR3 sequence is 16 residues long. J lost 10 bases, V lost 0 bases, and 9 bases had no gene match. Germline lookup yields CDR1 LGHDT and CDR2 YNNKEL (reference sequence). The CDR3 DNA follows: TGTGCCAGCAGCCAAGACGGGCTAGCGGGAGTACAGGAGCAGTTCTTC. The encoded protein is CASSQDGLAGVQEQFF.

This clonotype was counted between two and nine times. V and J are TRBV19 and TRBJ1-1; 8 bases are a match to TRBD1. The CDR3 spans 15 residues. Unmatched junction bases numbered 6, after V lost 5 bases and J lost 1 base. Germline assignment: CDR1 LNHDA and CDR2 SQIVND (reference sequence). CDR3 region: CASSPFGTGNTEAFF. The DNA for the CDR3 is TGTGCCAGTAGTCCTTTCGGGACAGGGAACACTGAAGCTTTCTTT.

The V gene is TRBV29-1, the J gene TRBJ2-5; TRBD2 aligns across 8 bases. Germline CDR1 is SQVTM and CDR2 is ANQGSEA. The CDR3 contains 14 residues. V shed 7 bases, J shed 5 bases, and the junction held 12 bases outside the gene matches. Here the CDR3 reads CSGLAGTRRETQYF. The CDR3, as DNA: TGCAGCGGTCTTGCCGGGACTAGACGGGAGACCCAGTACTTC.

The chain employs TRBV19 and TRBJ1-1; weak D call: TRBD1 (5 bases). With 7 bases removed from V and 1 base from J, the gap between germline ends came to 13 bases. The CDR3 contains 14 residues. Per the germline V gene, CDR1 is LNHDA and CDR2 is SQIVND (reference sequence). CDR3 residues: CASTMGGSNTEAFF. The CDR3 DNA is TGTGCCAGTACCATGGGGGGGTCGAACACTGAAGCTTTCTTT.

This clonotype occurred a few times. The V gene is TRBV5-6, the J gene TRBJ2-2, with D uncertain. CDR1 is SGHDT and CDR2 is YYEEEE in the germline V gene. CDR3 length: 16 amino acids. V lost 3 bases, J lost 8 bases, and 20 bases lay in between. Written as DNA, the CDR3 is TGTGCCAGCAGCTCCCGCCATGAGACCCGAACGGGGGAGCTGTTTTTT. This gives the protein CASSSRHETRTGELFF.

V is TRBV28 and J is TRBJ1-1; D is unresolved. Germline CDR1 is MDHEN and CDR2 is SYDVKM. Trimming stripped 6 bases from V and 0 bases from J, with 14 bases between. The CDR3 loop spans 15 amino acids. CDR3 protein: CASRSAVTMNTEAFF. The CDR3 DNA reads as TGTGCCAGCAGGTCGGCAGTTACAATGAACACTGAAGCTTTCTTT.

The J gene is TRBJ1-4, the V gene TRBV7-9; 7 bases fit TRBD1. In germline, CDR1 is SEHNR, CDR2 FQNEAQ (reference sequence). Trimming removed 0 bases from V and 5 bases from J; junction bases left unmatched: 6. The CDR3 sequence is 16 residues long. The CDR3 DNA is TGTGCCAGCAGCTTAGCGCAGGGACAGCTGAATGAAAAACTGTTTTTT. Amino acids: CASSLAQGQLNEKLFF.

This clonotype has ten or more counts. The V and J genes are TRBV12-5 and TRBJ2-4; TRBD1 matches at 9 bases. CDR3 length: 15 amino acids. Losses at the gene ends were 3 bases for V and 6 bases for J; bases not matched to a gene: 6. CDR1 LGHNT and CDR2 FRNRAP come from the germline V gene. CDR3 nucleotides: TGTGCTAGTGGTTTAGATCCGGGACAGGGAAACATTCAGTACTTC. This translates into CASGLDPGQGNIQYF.

The chain combines TRBV4-3 with TRBJ2-2, with D possibly TRBD2 on 5 matching bases. The CDR3 consists of 15 residues. V gave up 5 bases and J gave up 0 bases, with 10 bases separating them. In germline, CDR1 is LGHNA, CDR2 YSLEER. DNA for the CDR3: TGCGCCAGCAGCGGAACTAGAACGAACACCGGGGAGCTGTTTTTT. It translates to CASSGTRTNTGELFF.

This clonotype turned up a few times. The chain has TRBV6-9 and TRBJ1-1, with a possible D match to TRBD1 (5 bases). V was cut by 6 bases and J by 5 bases, with 16 bases left in between. This CDR3 is 14 amino acids long. Germline values: CDR1 MNHGY, CDR2 SVAAGI. CDR3 sequence (DNA): TGTGCCAGCAGCTACTGGACCGGGGGGACTGAAGCTTTCTTT. It encodes CASSYWTGGTEAFF.

The chain combines TRBV27 with TRBJ2-7; TRBD1 aligns across 7 bases. The V segment lost 5 bases and the J segment 6 bases; nucleotides outside the gene matches: 7. The length of the CDR3 is 13 residues. Germline V gene sequence: CDR1 MNHEY, CDR2 SMNVEV (reference sequence). This chain's CDR3 is CASSPTGVFEQYF. In DNA form, the CDR3 reads TGTGCCAGCAGTCCCACAGGGGTGTTCGAGCAGTACTTC.

This clonotype was counted a few times. The CDR3 sequence: CASSILRDRDGVTEAFF. CDR3 bases: TGTGCCAGTAGTATTCTTCGGGACAGGGATGGTGTCACTGAAGCTTTCTTT. This rearrangement joins TRBV19 to TRBJ1-1, with 9 nucleotides matching TRBD1. CDR1 is LNHDA, CDR2 SQIVND, per germline (reference sequence). V dropped 3 bases and J dropped 4; count of bases not matched to a gene: 12. The CDR3 spans 17 residues. Full variable domain (rest looked up from reference TRBV19 and TRBJ1-1): DGGITQSPKYLFRKEGQNVTLSCEQNLNHDAMYWYRQDPGQGLRLIYYSQIVNDFQKGDIAEGYSVSREKKESFPLTVTSAQKNPTAFYLCASSILRDRDGVTEAFFGQGTRLTVV.

The chain employs TRBV28 and TRBJ2-7; 9 bases fit TRBD1. CDR1 is MDHEN and CDR2 is SYDVKM in the germline V gene. Trimming took 2 bases from V and 5 from J; bases not matched to a gene: 4. CDR3 length equals 14 residues. The CDR3 loop reads CASSLEQGANEQYF. CDR3 nucleotides: TGTGCCAGCAGTTTAGAACAGGGGGCAAACGAGCAGTACTTC.

This clonotype was observed a handful of times. In nucleotides, the CDR3 is TGTGCCGGGGACAGGGCGAACACTGAAGCTTTCTTT. Amino acids: CAGDRANTEAFF. The genes are TRBV7-3 and TRBJ1-1; 9 bases match TRBD1. The CDR3 runs to 12 residues. Losses at the gene ends were 11 bases for V and 1 base for J; bases not matched to a gene: 2. Germline loops: CDR1 SGHTA, CDR2 FQGTGA.

This clonotype showed up just a few times. The rearrangement links TRBV7-9 to TRBJ2-2; tentatively, D is TRBD1 (5 bases). The germline V and J ends were trimmed by 2 bases and 3 bases, with 10 bases remaining between them. Germline V gene data show CDR1 as SEHNR and CDR2 as FQNEAQ (reference sequence). The CDR3 runs to 15 residues. The CDR3 DNA sequence: TGTGCCAGCAGCTTAAATTTAGGGGACACCGGGGAGCTGTTTTTT. This translates into CASSLNLGDTGELFF.

This clonotype has a handful of counts. The V gene is TRBV11-2, the J gene TRBJ2-1; D is uncertain. Trimming removed 2 bases at V and 4 bases at J, with 6 bases between. The CDR3 length is 13 residues. CDR1 is SGHAT, CDR2 FQNNGV, per germline. As DNA, the CDR3 is TGTGCCAGCAGCTTAAATGCTTACAATGAGCAGTTCTTC. Its protein is CASSLNAYNEQFF.

V gene TRBV4-1 combines with J gene TRBJ2-4; 9 nucleotides agree with TRBD2. Germline V CDR1 and CDR2: MGHRA, YSYEKL. This CDR3 has 16 residues. Trimming took 4 bases from V and 8 from J; bases not matched to a gene: 12. This CDR3 reads CASSPWGTSQGYIQYF. CDR3 sequence (DNA): TGCGCCAGCAGCCCCTGGGGGACTAGCCAGGGTTACATTCAGTACTTC.